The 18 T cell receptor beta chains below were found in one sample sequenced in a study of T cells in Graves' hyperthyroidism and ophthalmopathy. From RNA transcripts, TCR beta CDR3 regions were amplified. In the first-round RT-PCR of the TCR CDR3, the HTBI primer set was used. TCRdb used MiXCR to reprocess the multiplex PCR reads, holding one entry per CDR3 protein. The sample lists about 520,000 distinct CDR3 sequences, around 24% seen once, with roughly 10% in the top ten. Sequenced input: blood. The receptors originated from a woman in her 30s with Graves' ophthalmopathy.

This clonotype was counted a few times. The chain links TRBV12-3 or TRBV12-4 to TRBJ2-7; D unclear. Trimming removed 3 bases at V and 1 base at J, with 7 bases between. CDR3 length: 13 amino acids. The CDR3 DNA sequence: TGTGCCAGCAGTTTGTGGGGATCCTACGAGCAGTACTTC. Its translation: CASSLWGSYEQYF.

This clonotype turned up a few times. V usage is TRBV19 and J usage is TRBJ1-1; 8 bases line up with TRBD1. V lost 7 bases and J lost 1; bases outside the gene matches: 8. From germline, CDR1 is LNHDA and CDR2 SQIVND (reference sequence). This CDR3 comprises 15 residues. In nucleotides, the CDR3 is TGTGCCAGTATTCCCGCCGGGACAGGGAACACTGAAGCTTTCTTT. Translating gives CASIPAGTGNTEAFF. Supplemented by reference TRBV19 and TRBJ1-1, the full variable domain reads DGGITQSPKYLFRKEGQNVTLSCEQNLNHDAMYWYRQDPGQGLRLIYYSQIVNDFQKGDIAEGYSVSREKKESFPLTVTSAQKNPTAFYLCASIPAGTGNTEAFFGQGTRLTVV.

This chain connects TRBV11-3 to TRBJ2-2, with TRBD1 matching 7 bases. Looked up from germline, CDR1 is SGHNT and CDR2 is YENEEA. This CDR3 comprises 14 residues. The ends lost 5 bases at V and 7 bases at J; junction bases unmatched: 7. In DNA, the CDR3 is TGTGCCAGCAGCCCAAGGGGGCGAAACGGGGAGCTGTTTTTT. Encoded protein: CASSPRGRNGELFF.

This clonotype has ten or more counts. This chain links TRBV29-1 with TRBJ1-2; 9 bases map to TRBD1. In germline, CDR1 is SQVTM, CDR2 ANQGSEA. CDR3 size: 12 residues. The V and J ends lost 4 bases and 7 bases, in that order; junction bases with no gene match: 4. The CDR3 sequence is CSVGQGVAGYTF. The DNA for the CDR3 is TGCAGCGTTGGACAGGGGGTGGCTGGCTACACCTTC.

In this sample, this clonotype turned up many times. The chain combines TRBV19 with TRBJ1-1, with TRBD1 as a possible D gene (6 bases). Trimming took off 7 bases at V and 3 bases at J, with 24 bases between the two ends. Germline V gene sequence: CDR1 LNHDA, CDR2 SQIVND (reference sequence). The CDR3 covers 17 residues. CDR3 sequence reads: CASKGDGQPRRYTEAFF. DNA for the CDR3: TGTGCCAGTAAAGGGGACGGACAGCCTCGGAGGTACACTGAAGCTTTCTTT.

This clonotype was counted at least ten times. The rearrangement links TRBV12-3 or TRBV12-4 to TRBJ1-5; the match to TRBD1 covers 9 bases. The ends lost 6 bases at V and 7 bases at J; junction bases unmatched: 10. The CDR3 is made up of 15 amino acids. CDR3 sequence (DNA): TGTGCCAGCAGCCTGGACAGGGGAGGCGAACAGCCCCAGCATTTT. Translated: CASSLDRGGEQPQHF.

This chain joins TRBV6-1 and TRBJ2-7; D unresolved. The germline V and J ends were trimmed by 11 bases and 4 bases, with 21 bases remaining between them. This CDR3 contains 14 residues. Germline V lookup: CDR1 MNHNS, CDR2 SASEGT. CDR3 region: CAGSLETGSYEQYF. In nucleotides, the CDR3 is TGTGCCGGCTCTTTGGAGACTGGGTCTTACGAGCAGTACTTC.

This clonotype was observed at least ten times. CDR3 in amino acids: CASSEAGVEQPQHF. The CDR3 DNA reads TGTGCCAGCAGTGAAGCAGGGGTTGAACAGCCCCAGCATTTT. The chain is built from TRBV2 and TRBJ1-5; perhaps TRBD1 as D (5 bases). Trimming cost V 0 bases and J 7 bases, with 10 bases left between them. The CDR3 loop spans 14 amino acids. Germline loops: CDR1 SNHLY, CDR2 FYNNEI.

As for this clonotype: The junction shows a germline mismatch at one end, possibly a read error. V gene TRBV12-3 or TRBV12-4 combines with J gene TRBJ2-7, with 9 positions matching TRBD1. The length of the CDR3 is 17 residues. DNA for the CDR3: TGTGCCAGCAGTTCCACCCCCGGGACAGGGAGCTCCTACGAGCGGTACTTC. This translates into CASSSTPGTGSSYERYF.

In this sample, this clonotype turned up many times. CDR3: CACSQGRGQPQHF. For the CDR3, the DNA is TGTGCCTGCTCCCAGGGGAGGGGTCAGCCCCAGCATTTT. The chain carries TRBV27 and TRBJ1-5, with a weak D call TRBD1 (6 bases). The germline gives CDR1 MNHEY, CDR2 SMNVEV (reference sequence). CDR3 size: 13 residues. Trimming cost V 11 bases and J 6 bases, with 17 bases left between them.

DNA of the CDR3: TGCAGTGCGAGACAAACAGGGCCCGGCGATGGCTACACCTTC. Translated: CSARQTGPGDGYTF. The V gene is TRBV20-1, the J gene TRBJ1-2, with a tentative D call TRBD1 (6 bases). The CDR3 extends over 14 amino acids. Per germline, CDR1 DFQATT and CDR2 SNEGSKA (reference sequence). V was cut by 6 bases and J by 6 bases, with 20 bases left in between.

CDR3 protein: CASSEGGSRPGWRGYTF. The CDR3 DNA reads TGTGCCAGCAGTGAAGGAGGCAGCCGGCCCGGGTGGCGGGGCTACACCTTC. The J gene is TRBJ1-2, the V gene TRBV25-1, with D unresolved. V was clipped by 2 bases and J by 8 bases, with 24 bases between them. The length of the CDR3 is 17 residues. Germline loops: CDR1 MGHDK, CDR2 SYGVNS.

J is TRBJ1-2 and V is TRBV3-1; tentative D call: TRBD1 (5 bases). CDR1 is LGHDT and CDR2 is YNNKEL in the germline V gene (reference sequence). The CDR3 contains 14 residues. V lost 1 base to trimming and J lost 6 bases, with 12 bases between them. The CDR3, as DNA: TGTGCCAGCAGCCAAGGTGCAGGGAACGATGGCTACACCTTC. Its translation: CASSQGAGNDGYTF.

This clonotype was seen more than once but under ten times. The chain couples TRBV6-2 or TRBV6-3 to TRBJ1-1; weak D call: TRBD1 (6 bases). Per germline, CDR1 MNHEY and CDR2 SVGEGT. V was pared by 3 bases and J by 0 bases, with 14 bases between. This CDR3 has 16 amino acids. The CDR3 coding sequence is TGTGCCAGCAGTTATTCGACAGGAGTCATGAACACTGAAGCTTTCTTT. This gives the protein CASSYSTGVMNTEAFF.

CDR3 loop: CSARGRVGRAPDEQYF. The CDR3 region has the DNA TGCAGTGCTAGGGGCCGTGTGGGCAGGGCCCCTGACGAGCAGTACTTC. This sequence joins TRBV20-1 and TRBJ2-7; possible D gene TRBD1, 5 bases. Germline loops: CDR1 DFQATT, CDR2 SNEGSKA (reference sequence). Trimming cost V 3 bases and J 5 bases, with 23 bases left between them. CDR3 length equals 16 residues.

The CDR3 sequence is CASSPVGEGDTEAFF. The CDR3 DNA follows: TGTGCCAGCAGCCCGGTGGGGGAGGGTGACACTGAAGCTTTCTTT. This sequence joins TRBV13 and TRBJ1-1; a weak D match, TRBD1 (5 bases). This CDR3 is 15 amino acids long. Deletions cut 5 bases from V and 3 bases from J, with 16 bases between. Germline V gene lookup returns CDR1 PRHDT and CDR2 FYEKMQ (reference sequence).

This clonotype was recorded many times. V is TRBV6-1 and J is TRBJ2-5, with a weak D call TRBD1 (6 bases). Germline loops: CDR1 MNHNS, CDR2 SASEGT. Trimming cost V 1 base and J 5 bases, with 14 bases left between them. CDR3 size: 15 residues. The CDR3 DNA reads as TGTGCCAGCAGTGAAGAGGTCAGGGGTGGGGAGACCCAGTACTTC. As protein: CASSEEVRGGETQYF.

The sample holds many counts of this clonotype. The CDR3 is CASSVGTQNTEAFF. The CDR3 DNA sequence: TGTGCCAGCAGCGTAGGGACTCAGAACACTGAAGCTTTCTTT. The chain carries TRBV9 and TRBJ1-1; no firm D call. There are 14 residues in the CDR3. The germline V and J ends were trimmed by 0 bases and 1 base, with 7 bases remaining between them. Germline V gene data show CDR1 as SGDLS and CDR2 as YYNGEE. Using reference TRBV9 and TRBJ1-1 for the parts outside the CDR3, the full variable domain is DSGVTQTPKHLITATGQRVTLRCSPRSGDLSVYWYQQSLDQGLQFLIQYYNGEERAKGNILERFSAQQFPDLHSELNLSSLELGDSALYFCASSVGTQNTEAFFGQGTRLTVV.